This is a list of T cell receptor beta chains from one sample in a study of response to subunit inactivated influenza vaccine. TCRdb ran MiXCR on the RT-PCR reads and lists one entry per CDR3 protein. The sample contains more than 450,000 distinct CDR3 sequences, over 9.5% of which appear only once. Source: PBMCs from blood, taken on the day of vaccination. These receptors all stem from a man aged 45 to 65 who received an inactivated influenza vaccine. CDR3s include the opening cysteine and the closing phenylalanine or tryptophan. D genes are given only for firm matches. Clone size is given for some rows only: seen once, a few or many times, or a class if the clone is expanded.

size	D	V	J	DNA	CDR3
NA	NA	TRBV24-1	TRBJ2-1	TGTGCCACCAGTGATCGACCCACCGATGAGCAGTTCTTC	CATSDRPTDEQFF
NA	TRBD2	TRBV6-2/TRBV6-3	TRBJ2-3	TGTGCCAGCAGTTACATCGGACTAGAAGCGGGCCCGAACACAGATACGCAGTATTTT	CASSYIGLEAGPNTDTQYF
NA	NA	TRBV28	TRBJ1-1	TGTGCCAGCAGTAAAGAGGAGGGGATGAACACTGGAGCTTTCTTT	CASSKEEGMNTGAFF
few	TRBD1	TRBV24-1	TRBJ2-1	TGTGCCACCAGTGATTTCGACAGGGGGCAGTTCTTC	CATSDFDRGQFF
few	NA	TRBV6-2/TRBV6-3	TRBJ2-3	TGTGCCAGCACGGACAGAAGCACAGATACGCAGTATTTT	CASTDRSTDTQYF
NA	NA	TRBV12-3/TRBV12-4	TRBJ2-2	TGTGCCAGCAGGTCAGATAGGAATTACACCGGGGAGCTGTTTTTT	CASRSDRNYTGELFF
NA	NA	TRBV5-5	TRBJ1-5	TGTGCCAGCAGCTTGGTCCAGGGACGCAATCAGCCCCAGCATTTT	CASSLVQGRNQPQHF
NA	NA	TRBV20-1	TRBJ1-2	TGCAGTGCTAGAGAACAGGCTAACTATGGCTACACCTTC	CSAREQANYGYTF
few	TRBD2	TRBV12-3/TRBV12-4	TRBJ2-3	TGTGCCAGCAGTCTTGGGGGGGGGGTTGGGGCAGATACGCAGTATTTT	CASSLGGGVGADTQYF
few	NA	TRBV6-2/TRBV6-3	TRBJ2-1	TGTGCCAGCACAAAGGGGCCAGCGATGTCCTACAATGAGCAGTTCTTC	CASTKGPAMSYNEQFF
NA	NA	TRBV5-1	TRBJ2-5	TGCGCCAGCAATGGGATCCTGGGGGGCCAGAAGACCCAGTACTTC	CASNGILGGQKTQYF
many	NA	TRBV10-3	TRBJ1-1	TGTGCCATCAGTGTCAAGGACATCTTGAACACTGAAGCTTTCTTT	CAISVKDILNTEAFF
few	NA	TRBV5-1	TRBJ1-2	TGCGCCAGCAGCTTGGATGTGGACCTTAACTATGGCTACACCTTC	CASSLDVDLNYGYTF
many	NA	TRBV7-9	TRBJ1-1	TGTGCCAGCAGCCCCTTGAACACTGAAGCTTTCTTT	CASSPLNTEAFF
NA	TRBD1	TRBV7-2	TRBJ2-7	TGTGCCAGCAGCTTAGCTGCGGACAGGGGCTACGAGCAGTACTTC	CASSLAADRGYEQYF
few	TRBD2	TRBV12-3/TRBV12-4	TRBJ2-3	TGTGCCAGCAGGCAGACTAGCGGACCCACAGATACGCAGTATTTT	CASRQTSGPTDTQYF
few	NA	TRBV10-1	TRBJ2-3	TGCGCCAGCAGTGAGTCTCCCCCAGATACGCAGTATTTT	CASSESPPDTQYF
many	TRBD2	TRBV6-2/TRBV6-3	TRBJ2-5	TGTGCCAGCAGCCATTTCGCCCGGAGGATGGCGGGAGGGCGTGCAGAGACCCAGTACTTC	CASSHFARRMAGGRAETQYF
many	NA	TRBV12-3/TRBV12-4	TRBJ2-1	TGTGCCAGCAGTTTATTCGATGAGCAGTTCTTC	CASSLFDEQFF
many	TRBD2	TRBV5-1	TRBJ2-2	TGCGCCAGCAGCCCCCGGCTAGCGGGAGACACCGGGGAGCTGTTTTTT	CASSPRLAGDTGELFF
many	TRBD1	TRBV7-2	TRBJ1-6	TGTGCCAGCAGTTATCGACAGGGGGCAAATAATTCACCCCTCCACTTT	CASSYRQGANNSPLHF
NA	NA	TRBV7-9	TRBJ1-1	TGTGCCAGCAGCCCCAGCTGGGCGGACACTGAAGCTTTCTTT	CASSPSWADTEAFF
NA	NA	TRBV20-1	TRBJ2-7	TGCAGTGCTAGAGATGAAAGGGCCTTTAGGGGAGAGCAGTACTTC	CSARDERAFRGEQYF
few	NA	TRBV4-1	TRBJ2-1	TGCGCCAGCAGTCAACGGGCCTCAAGCCCCTTCAATGAGCAGTTCTTC	CASSQRASSPFNEQFF
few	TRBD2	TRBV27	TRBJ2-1	TGTGCCAGCAGCCACGGGACTAGCGGGAGTAATGAGCAGTTCTTC	CASSHGTSGSNEQFF
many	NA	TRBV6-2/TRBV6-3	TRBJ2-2	TGTGCCAGCATATCAACTGGCGGGGAGCTGTTTTTT	CASISTGGELFF
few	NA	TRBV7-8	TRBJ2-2	TGTGCCAGCAGCTTAGAGCCTAGTCGGACCGGGGAGCTGTTTTTT	CASSLEPSRTGELFF
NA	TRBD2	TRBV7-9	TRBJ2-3	TGTGCCACCCGCGGGAGGGCCGCGTATTTT	CATRGRAAYF
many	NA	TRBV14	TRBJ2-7	TGTGCCAGCAGCCAAGACAGGGACTACGAGCAGTACTTC	CASSQDRDYEQYF
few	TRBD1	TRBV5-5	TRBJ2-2	TGTGCCAGCAGCCTACTACAGGGGGAAGTCGGGGAGCTGTTTTTT	CASSLLQGEVGELFF
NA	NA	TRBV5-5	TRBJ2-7	TGTGCCAGCAGAAATAGACGGGGGTCGGAGCAGTACTTC	CASRNRRGSEQYF
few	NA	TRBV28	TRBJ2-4	TGTGCCAGCAGTGGGCTAGAAATGGCCAAAAACATTCAGTACTTC	CASSGLEMAKNIQYF
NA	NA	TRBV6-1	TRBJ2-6	TGTGCCAGCAGTGAATTATCATCTGGGGCCAACGTCCTGACTTTC	CASSELSSGANVLTF
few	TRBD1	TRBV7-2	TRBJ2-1	TGTGCCAGCAGCCGTCCTAGCTCAGGGGGCTCCTACAATGAGCAGTTCTTC	CASSRPSSGGSYNEQFF
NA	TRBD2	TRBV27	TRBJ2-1	TGTGCCAGCAGTTTAGTCTCGCCCAGCGGGGGGGCCCATGAGCAGTTCTTC	CASSLVSPSGGAHEQFF
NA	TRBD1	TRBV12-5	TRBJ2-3	TGTGCTAGTGGTTTGGGGACAGGGGATACGCAGTATTTT	CASGLGTGDTQYF
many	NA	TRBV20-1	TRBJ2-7	TGCAGTGCTAGGCCTGAACTAGATTCGCGACACTTC	CSARPELDSRHF
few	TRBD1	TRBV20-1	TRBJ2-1	TGCAGTCACCCGGGACAGGGGGTCAATGAGCAGTTCTTC	CSHPGQGVNEQFF
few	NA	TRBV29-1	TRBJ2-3	TGCAGCGTTGATCCCGGAACAGATACGCAGTATTTT	CSVDPGTDTQYF
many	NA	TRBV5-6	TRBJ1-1	TGTGCCAGCAGCTGGGGGGAGAACACTGAAGCTTTCTTT	CASSWGENTEAFF
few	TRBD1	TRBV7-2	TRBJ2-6	TGTGCCAGCAGCTTAGGACAGGGAGTGGCCAACGTCCTGACTTTC	CASSLGQGVANVLTF
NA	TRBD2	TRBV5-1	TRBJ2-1	TGCGCCAGCAGCTTGGGACGGGGGGGTTCCCATGCCGAGCAGTTCTTC	CASSLGRGGSHAEQFF
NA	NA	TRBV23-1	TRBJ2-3	TGCGCCAGCAGTCAAACCGGGACCAAGAGAGATACGCAGTATTTT	CASSQTGTKRDTQYF